A selection of T cell receptor beta chains follows, all from one sample in a study of identical twins. Each CDR3 protein gets one entry after TCRdb re-called the 5' RACE reads with MiXCR. In the table there are roughly 720,000 distinct CDR3 sequences, around a sixth of which are singletons. This sample also belongs to another study, concerning T cells expressing NK-cell markers.

Sequenced input: PBMCs. These receptors all stem from a young woman in good health. The CDR3 runs from the conserved cysteine through the conserved F or W. Each record gives: D gene, clone size, V gene, J gene, CDR3 protein, CDR3 DNA. A D gene is named only where the DNA matches it firmly. Expanded clones get a size class; other rows say once, few or many, or leave the size out.

d_call: NA
clone_size: few
v_call: TRBV30
j_call: TRBJ2-7
cdr3_aa: CAGKLRLPGVGYEQYF
cdr3_nt: TGTGCCGGCAAGTTAAGGCTACCCGGGGTTGGTTACGAGCAGTACTTC

d_call: NA
clone_size: NA
v_call: TRBV5-6
j_call: TRBJ2-5
cdr3_aa: CASRALRESAQETQYF
cdr3_nt: TGTGCCAGCAGGGCTCTCAGAGAAAGCGCCCAAGAGACCCAGTACTTC

d_call: NA
clone_size: NA
v_call: TRBV6-1
j_call: TRBJ2-1
cdr3_aa: CASTRLVGGNEQFF
cdr3_nt: TGTGCCAGCACCAGACTAGTGGGGGGCAATGAGCAGTTCTTC

d_call: NA
clone_size: many
v_call: TRBV12-3/TRBV12-4
j_call: TRBJ1-2
cdr3_aa: CASSLGTGGYTF
cdr3_nt: TGTGCCAGCAGTCTAGGGACTGGTGGCTACACCTTC

d_call: NA
clone_size: NA
v_call: TRBV5-6
j_call: TRBJ2-1
cdr3_aa: CASSLRLPLYNEQFF
cdr3_nt: TGTGCCAGCAGCTTGCGGCTGCCGCTGTACAATGAGCAGTTCTTC

d_call: NA
clone_size: few
v_call: TRBV6-5
j_call: TRBJ2-7
cdr3_aa: CASSYSRVGYEQYF
cdr3_nt: TGTGCCAGCAGTTACTCGAGGGTGGGGTACGAGCAGTACTTC

d_call: TRBD1
clone_size: many
v_call: TRBV5-1
j_call: TRBJ1-3
cdr3_aa: CASSLVPTGTGNTIYF
cdr3_nt: TGCGCCAGCAGCTTGGTCCCGACAGGGACTGGAAACACCATATATTTT

d_call: NA
clone_size: NA
v_call: TRBV6-2/TRBV6-3
j_call: TRBJ1-2
cdr3_aa: CASRDQVRGYTF
cdr3_nt: TGTGCCAGCAGGGACCAAGTGCGAGGCTACACCTTC

d_call: NA
clone_size: few
v_call: TRBV6-2/TRBV6-3
j_call: TRBJ2-1
cdr3_aa: CASSYYYSSGNEQFF
cdr3_nt: TGTGCCAGCAGTTACTATTACTCATCTGGCAATGAGCAGTTCTTC

d_call: TRBD2
clone_size: NA
v_call: TRBV7-2
j_call: TRBJ2-2
cdr3_aa: CASSFGLAEAHTGELFF
cdr3_nt: TGTGCCAGCAGCTTCGGACTAGCGGAAGCCCACACCGGGGAGCTGTTTTTT

d_call: NA
clone_size: NA
v_call: TRBV4-3
j_call: TRBJ1-2
cdr3_aa: CASSQGARDGYGYTF
cdr3_nt: TGCGCCAGCAGCCAAGGGGCCAGGGACGGCTATGGCTACACCTTC

d_call: NA
clone_size: NA
v_call: TRBV9
j_call: TRBJ2-7
cdr3_aa: CASSLRQASEQYF
cdr3_nt: TGTGCCAGCAGCCTTAGACAAGCATCCGAGCAGTACTTC

d_call: NA
clone_size: NA
v_call: TRBV7-6
j_call: TRBJ2-3
cdr3_aa: CASSLNVGTDTQYF
cdr3_nt: TGTGCCAGCAGCCTAAACGTGGGCACAGATACGCAGTATTTT

d_call: NA
clone_size: few
v_call: TRBV7-2
j_call: TRBJ2-7
cdr3_aa: CASSLKGLIYEQYF
cdr3_nt: TGTGCCAGCAGCTTAAAGGGGCTGATCTACGAGCAGTACTTC

d_call: NA
clone_size: few
v_call: TRBV5-1
j_call: TRBJ2-7
cdr3_aa: CASTPWEAKGEQYF
cdr3_nt: TGCGCCAGCACCCCCTGGGAAGCGAAAGGCGAGCAGTACTTC

d_call: TRBD1
clone_size: NA
v_call: TRBV6-5
j_call: TRBJ1-2
cdr3_aa: CASSYGTGVGGYTF
cdr3_nt: TGTGCCAGCAGTTACGGGACAGGGGTTGGGGGCTACACCTTC

d_call: TRBD1
clone_size: NA
v_call: TRBV16
j_call: TRBJ2-7
cdr3_aa: CASSPLNRDRGKTYEQYF
cdr3_nt: TGTGCCAGCAGCCCCCTAAACCGTGACAGGGGTAAAACCTACGAGCAGTACTTC

d_call: TRBD1
clone_size: once
v_call: TRBV28
j_call: TRBJ1-1
cdr3_aa: CASSTGGGIWEAFF
cdr3_nt: TGTGCCAGCAGTACAGGGGGCGGAATTTGGGAAGCTTTCTTT

d_call: NA
clone_size: NA
v_call: TRBV13
j_call: TRBJ2-1
cdr3_aa: CASSPRPPYNEQFF
cdr3_nt: TGTGCCAGCAGCCCTCGGCCGCCCTACAATGAGCAGTTCTTC

d_call: TRBD1
clone_size: few
v_call: TRBV2
j_call: TRBJ2-3
cdr3_aa: CASSNTGVDTQYF
cdr3_nt: TGTGCCAGCAGTAATACAGGGGTAGATACGCAGTATTTT

d_call: TRBD2
clone_size: many
v_call: TRBV4-3
j_call: TRBJ2-1
cdr3_aa: CASSRSGTSNEQFF
cdr3_nt: TGCGCCAGCAGCCGATCCGGGACTAGTAACGAGCAGTTCTTC

d_call: TRBD2
clone_size: NA
v_call: TRBV10-3
j_call: TRBJ2-4
cdr3_aa: CAISESKLGTTQLAKNIQYF
cdr3_nt: TGTGCCATCAGTGAGTCGAAACTTGGGACTACTCAGCTAGCCAAAAACATTCAGTACTTC

d_call: TRBD2
clone_size: NA
v_call: TRBV15
j_call: TRBJ2-7
cdr3_aa: CATSRDLRGETYEQYF
cdr3_nt: TGTGCCACCAGCAGAGATCTCCGGGGGGAGACCTACGAGCAGTACTTC

d_call: NA
clone_size: few
v_call: TRBV6-1
j_call: TRBJ2-3
cdr3_aa: CASSPSLGDTQYF
cdr3_nt: TGTGCCAGCAGTCCGTCTCTCGGAGATACGCAGTATTTT

d_call: NA
clone_size: NA
v_call: TRBV7-3
j_call: TRBJ1-5
cdr3_aa: CASSLSGRNQPQHF
cdr3_nt: TGTGCCAGCAGTTTATCAGGTCGCAATCAGCCCCAGCATTTT

d_call: NA
clone_size: NA
v_call: TRBV29-1
j_call: TRBJ2-5
cdr3_aa: CSLLVQETQYF
cdr3_nt: TGCAGCCTCCTCGTGCAAGAGACCCAGTACTTC

d_call: NA
clone_size: few
v_call: TRBV7-2
j_call: TRBJ1-6
cdr3_aa: CASSLQLLNSPLHF
cdr3_nt: TGTGCCAGCAGCTTACAACTTCTCAATTCACCCCTCCACTTT

d_call: TRBD1
clone_size: NA
v_call: TRBV20-1
j_call: TRBJ1-2
cdr3_aa: CSARDRAIYGYTF
cdr3_nt: TGCAGTGCTCGGGACAGGGCGATCTATGGCTACACCTTC

d_call: NA
clone_size: NA
v_call: TRBV29-1
j_call: TRBJ1-2
cdr3_aa: CSVEDRVVEGYTF
cdr3_nt: TGCAGCGTTGAAGACAGGGTAGTAGAGGGCTACACCTTC

d_call: TRBD2
clone_size: few
v_call: TRBV7-2
j_call: TRBJ2-7
cdr3_aa: CASSLKSSGEGSHEQYF
cdr3_nt: TGTGCCAGCAGCTTAAAGTCTAGCGGAGAGGGATCCCACGAGCAGTACTTC

d_call: NA
clone_size: many
v_call: TRBV20-1
j_call: TRBJ2-5
cdr3_aa: CSARGPLGLAETQYF
cdr3_nt: TGCAGTGCTAGAGGTCCCCTGGGGCTGGCAGAGACCCAGTACTTC

d_call: TRBD2
clone_size: NA
v_call: TRBV7-2
j_call: TRBJ2-3
cdr3_aa: CASSSGLAGHTDTQYF
cdr3_nt: TGTGCCAGCAGCTCCGGACTAGCGGGACACACAGATACGCAGTATTTT

d_call: TRBD2
clone_size: few
v_call: TRBV3-1
j_call: TRBJ2-1
cdr3_aa: CASSQSSGGSYNEQFF
cdr3_nt: TGTGCCAGCAGCCAAAGTAGCGGGGGGTCCTACAATGAGCAGTTCTTC

d_call: NA
clone_size: NA
v_call: TRBV7-2
j_call: TRBJ2-2
cdr3_aa: CASSLQSRTGELFF
cdr3_nt: TGTGCCAGCAGCTTACAGAGTAGAACCGGGGAGCTGTTTTTT

d_call: TRBD1
clone_size: few
v_call: TRBV12-3/TRBV12-4
j_call: TRBJ1-5
cdr3_aa: CASSSAGQGLNQPQHF
cdr3_nt: TGTGCCAGCAGTTCCGCCGGACAGGGACTTAATCAGCCCCAGCATTTT

d_call: NA
clone_size: NA
v_call: TRBV3-1
j_call: TRBJ2-3
cdr3_aa: CASNAGLSTDTQYF
cdr3_nt: TGTGCCAGCAACGCGGGGTTGAGCACAGATACGCAGTATTTT

d_call: NA
clone_size: NA
v_call: TRBV12-2
j_call: TRBJ2-5
cdr3_aa: CASRLTSARETQYF
cdr3_nt: TGTGCAAGTCGCCTCACGTCGGCCCGAGAGACCCAGTACTTC

d_call: TRBD2
clone_size: few
v_call: TRBV4-3
j_call: TRBJ2-2
cdr3_aa: CASSPGLAGRNGELFF
cdr3_nt: TGCGCCAGCAGCCCCGGACTAGCGGGAAGAAACGGGGAGCTGTTTTTT

d_call: NA
clone_size: few
v_call: TRBV25-1
j_call: TRBJ2-1
cdr3_aa: CASSGSATPSGQFF
cdr3_nt: TGTGCCAGCAGCGGGTCGGCGACCCCTTCCGGGCAGTTCTTC

d_call: TRBD1
clone_size: NA
v_call: TRBV29-1
j_call: TRBJ1-2
cdr3_aa: CSVVASTGGDYGYTF
cdr3_nt: TGCAGCGTTGTAGCATCGACAGGGGGCGACTATGGCTACACCTTC

d_call: NA
clone_size: few
v_call: TRBV7-9
j_call: TRBJ1-4
cdr3_aa: CASSTNVAATNEKLFF
cdr3_nt: TGTGCCAGCAGCACAAACGTCGCTGCAACTAATGAAAAACTGTTTTTT

d_call: NA
clone_size: few
v_call: TRBV29-1
j_call: TRBJ2-7
cdr3_aa: CSAAFEIYEQYF
cdr3_nt: TGCAGCGCTGCCTTTGAGATTTACGAGCAGTACTTC

d_call: NA
clone_size: NA
v_call: TRBV5-1
j_call: TRBJ1-1
cdr3_aa: CASNDPGAQLGTEAFF
cdr3_nt: TGCGCCAGCAACGACCCGGGGGCGCAACTCGGCACTGAAGCTTTCTTT

d_call: TRBD2
clone_size: few
v_call: TRBV7-2
j_call: TRBJ2-7
cdr3_aa: CASSLVGASGIRAEQYF
cdr3_nt: TGTGCCAGCAGCTTAGTAGGGGCTAGCGGGATACGGGCCGAGCAGTACTTC

d_call: NA
clone_size: NA
v_call: TRBV7-3
j_call: TRBJ2-6
cdr3_aa: CASSPTWAGASSGANVLTF
cdr3_nt: TGTGCCAGCAGCCCGACGTGGGCAGGGGCCAGCTCTGGGGCCAACGTCCTGACTTTC

d_call: NA
clone_size: NA
v_call: TRBV6-1
j_call: TRBJ2-1
cdr3_aa: CASRPPGSLSYNEQFF
cdr3_nt: TGTGCCAGCAGACCCCCGGGGTCACTCTCCTACAATGAGCAGTTCTTC

d_call: NA
clone_size: NA
v_call: TRBV24-1
j_call: TRBJ2-1
cdr3_aa: CATSDLRRNEQFF
cdr3_nt: TGTGCCACCAGTGATTTGCGAAGGAATGAGCAGTTCTTC

d_call: TRBD1
clone_size: many
v_call: TRBV12-3/TRBV12-4
j_call: TRBJ1-1
cdr3_aa: CASRPSGTGGTEAFF
cdr3_nt: TGTGCCAGCAGGCCGTCCGGGACAGGGGGCACTGAAGCTTTCTTT

d_call: NA
clone_size: few
v_call: TRBV6-4
j_call: TRBJ1-4
cdr3_aa: CASSEGPRSALFF
cdr3_nt: TGTGCCAGCAGTGAGGGCCCGCGGTCGGCACTGTTTTTT

d_call: TRBD1
clone_size: NA
v_call: TRBV7-9
j_call: TRBJ1-1
cdr3_aa: CASSYPGGTTEAFF
cdr3_nt: TGTGCCAGCAGCTATCCAGGGGGGACCACTGAAGCTTTCTTT

d_call: TRBD2
clone_size: many
v_call: TRBV5-1
j_call: TRBJ2-3
cdr3_aa: CASSPSGRLTDTQYF
cdr3_nt: TGCGCCAGCAGCCCCAGCGGGAGGCTTACAGATACGCAGTATTTT

d_call: NA
clone_size: few
v_call: TRBV12-3/TRBV12-4
j_call: TRBJ2-6
cdr3_aa: CASTSSAGTGANVLTF
cdr3_nt: TGTGCCAGCACCTCCTCGGCGGGGACTGGGGCCAACGTCCTGACTTTC

d_call: NA
clone_size: NA
v_call: TRBV29-1
j_call: TRBJ2-7
cdr3_aa: CSAVLSSSYEQYF
cdr3_nt: TGCAGCGCCGTCCTCTCCAGCAGCTACGAGCAGTACTTC

d_call: NA
clone_size: NA
v_call: TRBV27
j_call: TRBJ1-1
cdr3_aa: CATKALVNTEAFF
cdr3_nt: TGTGCCACAAAAGCCCTTGTGAACACTGAAGCTTTCTTT